Presented here are 27 T cell receptor beta chains from one specimen sequenced in a study of T-cell memory formation after mild COVID-19. From the 5' RACE reads, TCRdb called clonotypes with MiXCR, one entry per CDR3 protein. The sample holds fewer than 400,000 distinct CDR3 sequences, 15% to 20% seen once. The sample consisted of PBMCs or a T cell subset sorted from them (not recorded which). The receptors shown here come from a man between 18 and 29 years old who had mild COVID-19 (a few samples of this study predate the infection). Cell type and time point are not known.

CDR3 region: CASRPGTGELFF. The DNA for the CDR3 is TGCGCCAGCAGACCGGGCACCGGGGAGCTGTTTTTT. This chain joins TRBV4-3 and TRBJ2-2, with no clear D. The germline V and J ends were trimmed by 6 bases and 4 bases, with 6 bases remaining between them. CDR1 is LGHNA, CDR2 YSLEER, per germline. The length of the CDR3 is 12 residues.

CDR3 coding DNA: TGCGCCAGCAGCCTACGGGGGACTAGCGGTCAAGAGACCCAGTACTTC. It translates to CASSLRGTSGQETQYF. This chain uses TRBV5-1 with TRBJ2-5, with 11 bases aligning to TRBD2. The CDR3 is 16 residues long. V was clipped by 4 bases and J by 2 bases; unmatched bases: 7. The germline V gene has CDR1 SGHRS and CDR2 YFSETQ. Supplemented by reference TRBV5-1 and TRBJ2-5, the full variable domain reads KAGVTQTPRYLIKTRGQQVTLSCSPISGHRSVSWYQQTPGQGLQFLFEYFSETQRNKGNFPGRFSGRQFSNSRSEMNVSTLELGDSALYLCASSLRGTSGQETQYFGPGTRLLVL.

This clonotype was detected only a few times. The chain uses TRBV6-2 or TRBV6-3 and TRBJ1-2; D unclear. This CDR3 has 13 amino acids. Germline V gives CDR1 MNHEY, CDR2 SVGEGT. Between the trimmed V and J ends, which lost 4 bases and 6 bases, there was a span of 12 bases. CDR3 region: CASSWSRLDGYTF. The CDR3, as DNA: TGTGCCAGCAGTTGGTCAAGGCTGGATGGCTACACCTTC.

J is TRBJ2-5 and V is TRBV5-1; possibly TRBD2 for D (5 bases). Between the trimmed V and J ends, which lost 0 bases and 4 bases, there was a span of 10 bases. The CDR3 extends over 14 amino acids. Germline values: CDR1 SGHRS, CDR2 YFSETQ. The CDR3 spells CASSLGRGPETQYF. CDR3 bases: TGCGCCAGCAGCTTGGGACGCGGGCCAGAGACCCAGTACTTC. The variable domain in full, completed from reference TRBV5-1 and TRBJ2-5, reads KAGVTQTPRYLIKTRGQQVTLSCSPISGHRSVSWYQQTPGQGLQFLFEYFSETQRNKGNFPGRFSGRQFSNSRSEMNVSTLELGDSALYLCASSLGRGPETQYFGPGTRLLVL.

This clonotype was counted between two and nine times. The chain carries TRBV7-2 and TRBJ2-3; D remains ambiguous. The CDR3 is made up of 13 amino acids. Germline V gene lookup returns CDR1 SGHTA and CDR2 FQGNSA. Deletions cut 3 bases from V and 10 bases from J, with 14 bases between. The CDR3 DNA reads TGTGCCAGCAGCTTGGGGATGAAAGGGTCGCAGTATTTT. Its translation is CASSLGMKGSQYF.

The chain links TRBV5-1 to TRBJ2-2, with D hard to call. With 3 bases removed from V and 3 bases from J, the gap between germline ends came to 18 bases. This CDR3 spans 17 amino acids. The germline V gene encodes CDR1 SGHRS and CDR2 YFSETQ. The CDR3 reads CASSSEPTTYDTGELFF. The CDR3 nucleotides are TGCGCCAGCAGCTCTGAGCCTACCACCTACGACACCGGGGAGCTGTTTTTT.

This clonotype was recorded a few times. The J gene is TRBJ1-5, the V gene TRBV29-1; TRBD1 matches 7 bases. V shed 5 bases, J shed 1 base, and the junction held 5 bases outside the gene matches. This CDR3 spans 14 amino acids. Germline lookup yields CDR1 SQVTM and CDR2 ANQGSEA. The CDR3 is CSVLTGNSNQPQHF. In nucleotides, the CDR3 is TGCAGCGTTTTGACAGGGAACAGCAATCAGCCCCAGCATTTT.

The V and J genes are TRBV7-9 and TRBJ1-1, with 9 bases that match TRBD1. The CDR3 sequence is 13 residues long. CDR1 is SEHNR, CDR2 FQNEAQ, per germline (reference sequence). V was clipped by 7 bases and J by 5 bases; unmatched bases: 5. CDR3 nucleotides: TGTGCCAGCACCGACAGGGGGAATACTGAAGCTTTCTTT. This codes for CASTDRGNTEAFF.

The chain combines TRBV7-9 with TRBJ2-2; 7 bases are a match to TRBD2. The CDR3 is made up of 14 amino acids. V gave up 10 bases and J gave up 1 base; unmatched junction bases: 6. The V gene's germline CDR1 is SEHNR and CDR2 FQNEAQ (reference sequence). The CDR3 DNA reads TGTGCCACCCGGGGAGGGGAGAACACCGGGGAGCTGTTTTTT. Its protein product is CATRGGENTGELFF.

The chain's CDR3 is CASSTAPYEQYF. CDR3 nucleotides: TGTGCCAGCAGCACCGCTCCCTACGAGCAGTACTTC. The chain carries TRBV28 and TRBJ2-7; D call uncertain. CDR3 length equals 12 residues. V lost 6 bases, J lost 2 bases, and 8 bases lay in between. Germline CDR1 and CDR2: MDHEN and SYDVKM.

This clonotype showed up just a few times. The CDR3 region has the DNA TGCGCCAGCAGCTTGGTGGGACTAGTTCAAGATACGCAGTATTTT. Its translation is CASSLVGLVQDTQYF. The chain links TRBV5-1 to TRBJ2-3, with 8 nucleotides matching TRBD2. This CDR3 is built from 15 residues. Losses at the gene ends were 0 bases for V and 5 bases for J; bases not matched to a gene: 5. Germline values: CDR1 SGHRS, CDR2 YFSETQ.

This clonotype was seen repeatedly, ten times or more. The chain uses TRBV7-2 and TRBJ2-2; the D is unclear. Germline V gene sequence: CDR1 SGHTA, CDR2 FQGNSA. V dropped 8 bases and J dropped 5 bases, with 9 bases sitting between them. This CDR3 has 12 residues. CDR3 sequence: CASGPSTGELFF. The CDR3 DNA sequence: TGTGCCAGCGGCCCTTCGACCGGGGAGCTGTTTTTT. The full variable domain, rest sourced from reference TRBV7-2 and TRBJ2-2, is GAGVSQSPSNKVTEKGKDVELRCDPISGHTALYWYRQSLGQGLEFLIYFQGNSAPDKSGLPSDRFSAERTGGSVSTLTIQRTQQEDSAVYLCASGPSTGELFFGEGSRLTVL.

The chain combines TRBV4-2 with TRBJ2-5; D is uncertain. Trimming removed 4 bases from V and 1 base from J, with 10 bases in between. CDR1 and CDR2 from the germline V gene are LGHNA and YNFKEQ. The CDR3 extends over 14 amino acids. Written as DNA, the CDR3 is TGTGCCAGCAGCCCCCCGAGTCGCCAAGAGACCCAGTACTTC. Translation gives CASSPPSRQETQYF.

This clonotype has just a few counts. The chain couples TRBV7-2 to TRBJ2-4; 13 nucleotides agree with TRBD2. The junction had 6 bases not matched to a gene; V was cut back by 4 bases and J by 0 bases. In germline, CDR1 is SGHTA, CDR2 FQGNSA. CDR3 length: 18 amino acids. The CDR3 here is CASSSGLAGWLAKNIQYF. CDR3 DNA: TGTGCCAGCAGCTCGGGACTAGCGGGGTGGCTAGCCAAAAACATTCAGTACTTC.

The chain recombines TRBV6-5 with TRBJ2-3; D call uncertain. The CDR3 has 15 residues. Trimming removed 7 bases from V and 0 bases from J, with 14 bases in between. CDR1 MNHEY and CDR2 SVGAGI come from the germline V gene. CDR3 in amino acids: CASTSWASSTDTQYF. CDR3 DNA sequence: TGTGCCAGCACCTCTTGGGCTTCTAGCACAGATACGCAGTATTTT.

Ten or more counts support this clonotype. This chain uses TRBV7-2 with TRBJ2-3; D unresolved. Trimming left V 3 bases short and J 0 bases short, with 7 bases between. From germline, CDR1 is SGHTA and CDR2 FQGNSA. There are 14 residues in the CDR3. The CDR3 sequence is CASSFRVSTDTQYF. The CDR3 DNA is TGTGCCAGCAGCTTCCGGGTTAGCACAGATACGCAGTATTTT.

This clonotype was picked up a small number of times. The chain is built from TRBV24-1 and TRBJ2-2; D gene unclear. Germline assignment: CDR1 KGHDR and CDR2 SFDVKD. The CDR3 contains 15 residues. V was shortened by 5 bases and J by 2 bases, with 11 bases between the two germline ends. CDR3 amino acids: CATSAGTSNTGELFF. In nucleotides, the CDR3 is TGTGCCACCAGTGCCGGAACCTCCAACACCGGGGAGCTGTTTTTT.

This clonotype appeared many times. The gene calls are TRBV7-2 and TRBJ2-2; D is perhaps TRBD2 (5 bases). CDR1 is SGHTA, CDR2 FQGNSA, per germline. V gave up 4 bases and J gave up 7 bases, with 16 bases separating them. There are 15 residues in the CDR3. The DNA of the CDR3 is TGTGCCAGCAGCTCCAACAGAGGCGGAGGCGGGGAGCTGTTTTTT. It is translated as CASSSNRGGGGELFF.

This clonotype came up a few times. The chain recombines TRBV7-2 with TRBJ1-4; D perhaps matches TRBD1 (6 bases). Trimming left V 5 bases short and J 4 bases short, with 11 bases between. CDR3 length: 14 amino acids. The V gene's germline CDR1 is SGHTA and CDR2 FQGNSA. The CDR3 region is CASSPRQVNEKLFF. CDR3 sequence (DNA): TGTGCCAGCAGCCCCCGACAGGTTAATGAAAAACTGTTTTTT.

CDR3 amino acids: CASSSPGGGGEQYV. CDR3 nucleotides: TGTGCCAGCAGCTCCCCGGGCGGGGGGGGCGAGCAGTACGTC. The chain links TRBV28 to TRBJ2-7, with 9 bases that match TRBD2. Germline CDR1 MDHEN, CDR2 SYDVKM. Trimming took 6 bases from V and 6 from J; bases not matched to a gene: 9. The CDR3 runs 14 residues.

The chain has TRBV28 and TRBJ2-7, with D uncertain. This CDR3 comprises 11 residues. In germline, CDR1 is MDHEN, CDR2 SYDVKM. V was trimmed by 7 bases and J by 4 bases, leaving 8 bases between them. CDR3 sequence reads: CASKGRYEQYV. DNA for the CDR3: TGTGCCAGCAAAGGTCGGTACGAGCAGTACGTC.

This clonotype was found a few times. This sequence joins TRBV7-2 and TRBJ1-3, with D uncertain. The ends were cut back, 5 bases at V and 1 base at J, with 12 bases in the middle. Germline V CDR1 and CDR2: SGHTA, FQGNSA. This CDR3 is 15 amino acids long. In DNA, the CDR3 is TGTGCCAGCAGCCGCCTGAGGATATCTGGAAACACCATATATTTT. Translation gives CASSRLRISGNTIYF.

This clonotype appeared a single time. The chain links TRBV5-1 to TRBJ2-7; a weak D match, TRBD2 (6 bases). The germline CDR1 and CDR2 sequences are SGHRS and YFSETQ. V was trimmed by 4 bases and J by 4 bases, leaving 12 bases between them. The CDR3 length is 13 residues. The chain's CDR3 is CASSRIGGYEQYV. CDR3 bases: TGCGCCAGCAGCCGAATAGGAGGGTACGAGCAGTACGTC.

This clonotype was recorded many times. The chain recombines TRBV6-5 with TRBJ2-2; 8 positions match TRBD2. The ends lost 0 bases at V and 0 bases at J; junction bases unmatched: 3. The CDR3 runs to 17 residues. Looked up from germline, CDR1 is MNHEY and CDR2 is SVGAGI. The CDR3 spells CASSYSRLASNTGELFF. The CDR3 DNA sequence: TGTGCCAGCAGTTACTCCCGACTAGCGTCGAACACCGGGGAGCTGTTTTTT.

The chain uses TRBV2 and TRBJ2-3; D possibly corresponds to TRBD2 (6 bases). V lost 6 bases, J lost 11 bases, and 12 bases lay in between. The CDR3 sequence is 11 residues long. CDR1 is SNHLY, CDR2 FYNNEI, per germline. The CDR3 region is CASSPQEGQYF. The DNA for the CDR3 is TGTGCCAGCAGCCCTCAGGAGGGGCAGTATTTT. The whole variable domain, filled in from reference TRBV2 and TRBJ2-3, reads EPEVTQTPSHQVTQMGQEVILRCVPISNHLYFYWYRQILGQKVEFLVSFYNNEISEKSEIFDDQFSVERPDGSNFTLKIRSTKLEDSAMYFCASSPQEGQYFGPGTRLTVL.

The chain joins TRBV19 to TRBJ2-3, with 9 bases identical to TRBD2. The CDR3 has 13 residues. Germline V gene lookup returns CDR1 LNHDA and CDR2 SQIVND (reference sequence). The V gene end was trimmed by 8 bases and the J gene end by 7 bases; junction bases not matched to a gene: 7. CDR3 sequence reads: CASAGTSQNTQYF. DNA for the CDR3: TGTGCCAGTGCCGGGACTAGCCAGAATACGCAGTATTTT.

This clonotype was observed a handful of times. The rearrangement links TRBV5-1 to TRBJ2-6; no firm D call. Germline-derived CDR1 and CDR2 are SGHRS and YFSETQ. This CDR3 spans 14 amino acids. The ends were cut back, 5 bases at V and 0 bases at J, with 6 bases in the middle. The CDR3 protein is CASRVASGANVLTF. The CDR3, as DNA: TGCGCCAGCAGAGTTGCCTCTGGGGCCAACGTCCTGACTTTC. The full variable domain, its missing parts supplied by reference TRBV5-1 and TRBJ2-6, is KAGVTQTPRYLIKTRGQQVTLSCSPISGHRSVSWYQQTPGQGLQFLFEYFSETQRNKGNFPGRFSGRQFSNSRSEMNVSTLELGDSALYLCASRVASGANVLTFGAGSRLTVL.